This T cell receptor beta chain comes out of a study of blood T cell repertoires in COVID-19. Study-wide context: Donors in the United States, Italy and Spain gave samples during acute or convalescent COVID-19. Sources were T cells, B-cell-depleted T cells, or PBMCs; the material itself was cDNA or gDNA.

In this sample, this clone turned up a few times. As originally analysed: Amplified reference gene primers provided the basis for estimating nucleated cell counts. TCRdb's table, derived via immunoSEQ multiplex PCR, lists solely in-frame clones and lacks some. That table supplies the V and J calls and clone size; D and trimming were determined from the DNA. Seen here are around 64,000 clones, approximately 88% observed once, and the top ten hold 19%. The germline V gene has CDR1 LNHNV and CDR2 YYDKDF (reference sequence). The ends lost 0 bases at V and 4 bases at J; junction bases unmatched: 3. This CDR3 comprises 16 residues.

This sequence joins TRBV15 and TRBJ2-6; 7 bases are a match to TRBD2. This clonotype was obtained from a woman older than 75 with acute or convalescent COVID-19. Input material: peripheral blood. The CDR3 is CATSREWTRGANVLTF. CDR3 nucleotide sequence: TGTGCCACCAGCAGAGAGTGGACTAGAGGGGCCAACGTCCTGACTTTC.